The 9 T cell receptor beta chains listed next were all sequenced from one sample in a study of tumor-infiltrating lymphocytes in oesophageal squamous cell carcinoma (TCRdb year 2016). Libraries came from PCR. Sequencing was performed on an Illumina HiSeq 2000. TCRdb cleaned the public reads at Q25 with fastp, built clones with MiXCR and kept in-frame beta chains. When rows share a CDR3 protein, they turn into one entry using the most common DNA and genes. The sample table lists 18,000 or so distinct CDR3 sequences, approximately 40% of them with a count of one. 13% of the sample comes from the top ten. The sequenced sample was normal esophageal tissue next to the tumor. The receptors originated from a male donor with esophageal squamous cell carcinoma.

This clonotype was recorded many times. This chain joins TRBV5-1 and TRBJ1-2; TRBD1 aligns across 10 bases. The CDR3 totals 16 residues. With 4 bases clipped from V and 6 bases from J, the junction kept 12 bases outside the gene matches. Germline loops: CDR1 SGHRS, CDR2 YFSETQ. In DNA, the CDR3 is TGCGCCAGCAGCCCCACGACAGGGGGCCGTCCAAATGGCTACACCTTC. Translation gives CASSPTTGGRPNGYTF.

J is TRBJ2-5 and V is TRBV7-2, with D maybe TRBD2 (5 bases). CDR3 length: 16 residues. Deletions cut 1 base from V and 0 bases from J, with 12 bases between. CDR1 and CDR2 from the germline V gene are SGHTA and FQGNSA. The CDR3 DNA reads TGTGCCAGCAGCTTAGGGGTGTGGCGGGACCAAGAGACCCAGTACTTC. Translated, it gives CASSLGVWRDQETQYF.

This clonotype was seen many times. This sequence joins TRBV12-3 or TRBV12-4 and TRBJ2-3; 11 nucleotides align to TRBD2. V trimming: 5 bases; J trimming: 3 bases; junction bases outside the gene matches: 4. The CDR3 runs 15 residues. CDR3 nucleotides: TGTGCCAGCAGTCCTAGCGGGAGGAAGACAGATACGCAGTATTTT. Encoded protein: CASSPSGRKTDTQYF.

This clonotype was recorded a few times. The chain carries TRBV28 and TRBJ2-1, with TRBD2 matching 11 bases. With V trimmed by 3 bases and J by 0 bases, 7 bases remained unmatched. This CDR3 is built from 18 residues. Germline V lookup: CDR1 MDHEN, CDR2 SYDVKM. CDR3 coding DNA: TGTGCCAGCAGTTTCCCCGGGACTAGCGGATACTCCTACAATGAGCAGTTCTTC. Translated: CASSFPGTSGYSYNEQFF.

The rearrangement links TRBV11-2 to TRBJ2-5; TRBD1 might be the D (7 bases). TRBJ2-7 matches the DNA end more closely, so the J call is doubtful. Germline V lookup: CDR1 SGHAT, CDR2 FQNNGV. The CDR3 runs to 14 residues. The CDR3 sequence: CASSVSGGSYEQYF. The CDR3 DNA is TGTGCCAGCAGCGTCTCAGGGGGGTCCTACGAGCAGTACTTC.

For this clonotype: The CDR3 does not end in the conserved phenylalanine or tryptophan, so this is likely a read error. The limits of the CDR3 on the DNA are not certain, so only TCRdb's listed CDR3 is given. The V and J genes are TRBV6-6 and TRBJ1-1. The CDR3 spans 9 residues, counting both ends. The germline CDR1 and CDR2 sequences are MNHNY and SVGAGI (reference sequence). CDR3: CASSYSGLA.

This chain connects TRBV7-2 to TRBJ2-6, with a possible D match to TRBD2 (5 bases). This CDR3 has 16 residues. The V gene's germline CDR1 is SGHTA and CDR2 FQGNSA. Trimming removed 0 bases from V and 4 bases from J, with 10 bases in between. In DNA, the CDR3 is TGTGCCAGCAGCTTAGCGCCCGGGATCGGGGCCAACGTCCTGACTTTC. Its protein product is CASSLAPGIGANVLTF.

The rearrangement joins TRBV7-2 to TRBJ2-3, with 9 positions matching TRBD2. The CDR3 spans 16 residues. CDR1 and CDR2 from the germline V gene are SGHTA and FQGNSA. V shed 5 bases, J shed 6 bases, and the junction held 12 bases outside the gene matches. This CDR3 is CASSKGEAGGRDTQYF. CDR3 DNA: TGTGCCAGCAGCAAGGGAGAAGCGGGAGGCAGGGATACGCAGTATTTT.

The V gene is TRBV6-1, the J gene TRBJ2-1; 12 bases are shared with TRBD1. The DNA end favors TRBJ2-7, so the J call may be wrong. Germline CDR1 MNHNS, CDR2 SASEGT. This CDR3 comprises 14 residues. CDR3 bases: TGTGCCAGTAAGGGACAGGGGGCCTCCTACGAGCAGTACTTC. This codes for CASKGQGASYEQYF.